This is a list of T cell receptor beta chains from one sample in a study of T-cell reconstitution after alpha-beta-depleted transplantation in children. TCRdb independently ran MiXCR on the PCR reads; one entry per CDR3 protein. The table lists about 600,000 distinct CDR3 sequences, under 12% of them singletons. Sequenced material: PBMCs from the stem cell graft donor, taken from the stem cell graft. Receptors originate from a human donor who donated a stem cell graft to a child with acute myeloid leukemia. Both conserved end residues are part of each CDR3. Fields, in order: CDR3 protein, CDR3 DNA, clone size, J gene, D gene, V gene. D genes are given only for firm matches. Size tells how often a clone was seen (once, few, many) or the class of an expanded clone, and some rows leave it out.

CDR3 protein: CASSYSGRAEDTQYF; CDR3 DNA: TGTGCCAGCAGCTACAGCGGGAGGGCCGAAGATACGCAGTATTTT; clone size: few; J gene: TRBJ2-3; D gene: TRBD2; V gene: TRBV6-4
CDR3 protein: CATSRENQGTYEQYF; CDR3 DNA: TGTGCCACCAGCAGAGAAAACCAAGGGACCTACGAGCAGTACTTC; clone size: NA; J gene: TRBJ2-7; D gene: NA; V gene: TRBV15
CDR3 protein: CASSSRLAGGRETQYF; CDR3 DNA: TGTGCCAGCAGCTCCCGACTAGCGGGAGGTCGGGAGACCCAGTACTTC; clone size: many; J gene: TRBJ2-5; D gene: TRBD2; V gene: TRBV7-9
CDR3 protein: CASSLRGSASYNEQFF; CDR3 DNA: TGTGCCAGCAGCTTACGAGGAAGCGCTTCCTACAATGAGCAGTTCTTC; clone size: once; J gene: TRBJ2-1; D gene: NA; V gene: TRBV11-2
CDR3 protein: CASRKREQYF; CDR3 DNA: TGTGCCAGCAGAAAGCGCGAGCAGTACTTC; clone size: NA; J gene: TRBJ2-7; D gene: NA; V gene: TRBV6-2/TRBV6-3
CDR3 protein: CSATTQGPPAEQYF; CDR3 DNA: TGCAGTGCCACCACCCAGGGCCCTCCGGCCGAGCAGTACTTC; clone size: NA; J gene: TRBJ2-7; D gene: NA; V gene: TRBV20-1
CDR3 protein: CASRKTGGDQPQHF; CDR3 DNA: TGTGCCAGCAGAAAAACAGGGGGCGATCAGCCCCAGCATTTT; clone size: NA; J gene: TRBJ1-5; D gene: TRBD1; V gene: TRBV6-5
CDR3 protein: CASRSPSGLAGGPHYEQYF; CDR3 DNA: TGTGCCAGCAGAAGTCCCTCCGGACTAGCGGGAGGGCCACACTACGAGCAGTACTTC; clone size: NA; J gene: TRBJ2-7; D gene: TRBD2; V gene: TRBV11-1
CDR3 protein: CASSPGGSSGNTIYF; CDR3 DNA: TGCGCCAGCAGCCCGGGGGGCAGCTCTGGAAACACCATATATTTT; clone size: few; J gene: TRBJ1-3; D gene: NA; V gene: TRBV5-1
CDR3 protein: CATNSGTSGRPSYNEQFF; CDR3 DNA: TGTGCCACCAACTCAGGGACTAGCGGGAGGCCCTCCTACAATGAGCAGTTCTTC; clone size: many; J gene: TRBJ2-1; D gene: TRBD2; V gene: TRBV15
CDR3 protein: CASSRDRGVGGELFF; CDR3 DNA: TGTGCCAGCAGTCGGGACAGGGGTGTCGGCGGGGAGCTGTTTTTT; clone size: many; J gene: TRBJ2-2; D gene: TRBD1; V gene: TRBV5-6
CDR3 protein: CASSLALVNTEAFF; CDR3 DNA: TGTGCCAGCAGCTTAGCGTTGGTAAACACTGAAGCTTTCTTT; clone size: NA; J gene: TRBJ1-1; D gene: NA; V gene: TRBV7-9
CDR3 protein: CASSLAATVGSPLHF; CDR3 DNA: TGCGCCAGCAGCTTGGCCGCGACAGTTGGTTCACCCCTCCACTTT; clone size: NA; J gene: TRBJ1-6; D gene: NA; V gene: TRBV5-1
CDR3 protein: CASSQDREEQFF; CDR3 DNA: TGTGCCAGCAGCCAAGATAGGGAGGAGCAGTTCTTC; clone size: NA; J gene: TRBJ2-1; D gene: NA; V gene: TRBV3-1
CDR3 protein: CASSKAREQYF; CDR3 DNA: TGTGCCAGCAGCAAAGCACGGGAGCAGTACTTC; clone size: NA; J gene: TRBJ2-7; D gene: NA; V gene: TRBV21-1
CDR3 protein: CASSLLKSSSTDTQYF; CDR3 DNA: TGTGCCAGCTCACTATTAAAATCCTCTAGCACAGATACGCAGTATTTT; clone size: NA; J gene: TRBJ2-3; D gene: NA; V gene: TRBV18
CDR3 protein: CASSLPPGQGAYEQYF; CDR3 DNA: TGTGCCAGCAGCTTGCCCCCGGGACAGGGGGCCTACGAGCAGTACTTC; clone size: few; J gene: TRBJ2-7; D gene: TRBD1; V gene: TRBV5-6
CDR3 protein: CASGKGRAETQYF; CDR3 DNA: TGTGCCAGCGGGAAGGGACGGGCGGAGACCCAGTACTTC; clone size: NA; J gene: TRBJ2-5; D gene: NA; V gene: TRBV27
CDR3 protein: CAIRGLAPYEQYF; CDR3 DNA: TGTGCCATCAGGGGACTAGCGCCCTACGAGCAGTACTTC; clone size: NA; J gene: TRBJ2-7; D gene: TRBD2; V gene: TRBV10-3
CDR3 protein: CSASGDRDNQPQHF; CDR3 DNA: TGCAGTGCTAGCGGGGACAGGGATAATCAGCCCCAGCATTTT; clone size: NA; J gene: TRBJ1-5; D gene: TRBD1; V gene: TRBV20-1
CDR3 protein: CSVWDGGGELFF; CDR3 DNA: TGCAGCGTGTGGGACGGGGGCGGGGAGCTGTTTTTT; clone size: few; J gene: TRBJ2-2; D gene: NA; V gene: TRBV29-1
CDR3 protein: CASSPGTRGSNEQFF; CDR3 DNA: TGTGCCAGCAGCCCGGGGACTAGGGGATCCAATGAGCAGTTCTTC; clone size: few; J gene: TRBJ2-1; D gene: TRBD2; V gene: TRBV7-3
CDR3 protein: CASSLGQIYGYTF; CDR3 DNA: TGTGCCAGCAGCTTGGGACAGATCTATGGCTACACCTTC; clone size: many; J gene: TRBJ1-2; D gene: TRBD1; V gene: TRBV7-9
CDR3 protein: CASSLVGTGNTEAFF; CDR3 DNA: TGTGCCAGCAGCTTAGTTGGGACGGGGAACACTGAAGCTTTCTTT; clone size: many; J gene: TRBJ1-1; D gene: NA; V gene: TRBV7-2
CDR3 protein: CSASDRDQPQHF; CDR3 DNA: TGCAGTGCTAGCGACAGGGATCAGCCCCAGCATTTT; clone size: NA; J gene: TRBJ1-5; D gene: TRBD1; V gene: TRBV20-1
CDR3 protein: CSAGTGGLGDSPLHF; CDR3 DNA: TGCAGTGCAGGGACAGGGGGCCTCGGGGATTCACCCCTCCACTTT; clone size: few; J gene: TRBJ1-6; D gene: TRBD1; V gene: TRBV20-1
CDR3 protein: CASSFGLAVTYEQYF; CDR3 DNA: TGTGCCAGCAGTTTCGGGCTAGCCGTAACCTACGAGCAGTACTTC; clone size: NA; J gene: TRBJ2-7; D gene: NA; V gene: TRBV12-3/TRBV12-4
CDR3 protein: CASSSDTTGYGYTF; CDR3 DNA: TGTGCCAGCAGCTCGGATACAACCGGCTATGGCTACACCTTC; clone size: few; J gene: TRBJ1-2; D gene: NA; V gene: TRBV11-2
CDR3 protein: CSATFGTQYF; CDR3 DNA: TGCAGTGCTACGTTTGGGACCCAGTACTTC; clone size: many; J gene: TRBJ2-5; D gene: NA; V gene: TRBV20-1
CDR3 protein: CASSPPLGRGTGELFF; CDR3 DNA: TGTGCCAGCAGCCCTCCCCTAGGTCGGGGGACCGGGGAGCTGTTTTTT; clone size: NA; J gene: TRBJ2-2; D gene: NA; V gene: TRBV2
CDR3 protein: CASSPAGGSYNEQFF; CDR3 DNA: TGTGCCAGCAGCCCAGCGGGAGGCTCCTACAATGAGCAGTTCTTC; clone size: many; J gene: TRBJ2-1; D gene: TRBD2; V gene: TRBV12-3/TRBV12-4
CDR3 protein: CASSLTGDTGELFF; CDR3 DNA: TGTGCCAGCAGCTTAACAGGGGACACCGGGGAGCTGTTTTTT; clone size: many; J gene: TRBJ2-2; D gene: TRBD1; V gene: TRBV7-9
CDR3 protein: CASSKGTAQETQYF; CDR3 DNA: TGTGCCAGCAGTAAAGGGACAGCGCAAGAGACCCAGTACTTC; clone size: many; J gene: TRBJ2-5; D gene: TRBD1; V gene: TRBV12-3/TRBV12-4
CDR3 protein: CASSLGQVQGETQYF; CDR3 DNA: TGTGCCAGCAGCTTAGGACAGGTCCAGGGGGAGACCCAGTACTTC; clone size: few; J gene: TRBJ2-5; D gene: NA; V gene: TRBV7-2
CDR3 protein: CASSLFSGSTNEQFF; CDR3 DNA: TGCGCCAGCAGCTTGTTCAGCGGGAGTACTAATGAGCAGTTCTTC; clone size: NA; J gene: TRBJ2-1; D gene: TRBD2; V gene: TRBV5-1
CDR3 protein: CASSPRQVQMNTEAFF; CDR3 DNA: TGTGCCAGCAGCCCCCGACAGGTACAAATGAACACTGAAGCTTTCTTT; clone size: few; J gene: TRBJ1-1; D gene: NA; V gene: TRBV7-2
CDR3 protein: CASSLRGVLSTDTQYF; CDR3 DNA: TGTGCCAGCAGCTTAAGAGGGGTTCTTAGCACAGATACGCAGTATTTT; clone size: few; J gene: TRBJ2-3; D gene: NA; V gene: TRBV7-2
CDR3 protein: CSASAHASANTGELFF; CDR3 DNA: TGCAGTGCTAGCGCCCATGCTAGCGCCAACACCGGGGAGCTGTTTTTT; clone size: NA; J gene: TRBJ2-2; D gene: NA; V gene: TRBV20-1
CDR3 protein: CSARVSPGGETQYF; CDR3 DNA: TGCAGTGCTAGAGTCTCGCCAGGGGGAGAGACCCAGTACTTC; clone size: few; J gene: TRBJ2-5; D gene: TRBD1; V gene: TRBV20-1
CDR3 protein: CASRPGTGGETQYF; CDR3 DNA: TGTGCCAGCAGGCCCGGGACAGGGGGTGAGACCCAGTACTTC; clone size: NA; J gene: TRBJ2-5; D gene: TRBD1; V gene: TRBV27
CDR3 protein: CASSAPGQGAAGYTF; CDR3 DNA: TGTGCCAGCAGTGCCCCGGGACAGGGGGCCGCTGGCTACACCTTC; clone size: many; J gene: TRBJ1-2; D gene: TRBD1; V gene: TRBV25-1
CDR3 protein: CASSPNPGGENIQYF; CDR3 DNA: TGCGCCAGCAGCCCGAACCCAGGGGGCGAGAACATTCAGTACTTC; clone size: NA; J gene: TRBJ2-4; D gene: TRBD1; V gene: TRBV5-1
CDR3 protein: CASSQIEGKSGANVLTF; CDR3 DNA: TGCGCCAGCAGCCAAATTGAGGGGAAGTCTGGGGCCAACGTCCTGACTTTC; clone size: many; J gene: TRBJ2-6; D gene: NA; V gene: TRBV4-3
CDR3 protein: CASSPEDYEQYF; CDR3 DNA: TGTGCCAGCAGCCCCGAGGATTACGAGCAGTACTTC; clone size: NA; J gene: TRBJ2-7; D gene: NA; V gene: TRBV7-9
CDR3 protein: CASLSGNSGNQPQHF; CDR3 DNA: TGTGCCAGCCTGTCAGGGAACTCTGGCAATCAGCCCCAGCATTTT; clone size: NA; J gene: TRBJ1-5; D gene: NA; V gene: TRBV28
CDR3 protein: CASSFRGRGGAETQYF; CDR3 DNA: TGTGCCAGCAGCTTTCGGGGCAGGGGAGGGGCAGAGACCCAGTACTTC; clone size: NA; J gene: TRBJ2-5; D gene: NA; V gene: TRBV11-1